This T cell receptor beta chain emerged from a study of blood T cell repertoires in COVID-19. Study as a whole: Samples representing acute and convalescent COVID-19 were sourced from the United States, Italy and Spain. Sample material is recorded as cDNA or gDNA derived from T cells, B-cell-depleted T cells, or PBMCs.

The CDR3 consists of 13 residues. CDR1 and CDR2 (germline): SGHKS, YYEKEE (reference sequence). Trimming took off 4 bases at V and 5 bases at J, with 12 bases between the two ends. Original data processing: Amplifying reference gene primers gave estimates of nucleated cell counts. The table came from immunoSEQ multiplex PCR; TCRdb's copy has only in-frame clones and leaves some out. The DNA gave D and trimming, while V, J and clone size come from that table. The sample has approximately 52,000 clones; approximately 92% are singletons. The chain carries TRBV5-5 and TRBJ1-2, with a tentative D call TRBD1 (6 bases). Sequencing used peripheral blood. This receptor was taken from a man between 60 and 75 years old with active COVID-19. The CDR3 DNA reads TGTGCCAGCAGCCAGCGAGGGGGATATGGCTACACCTTC. This gives the protein CASSQRGGYGYTF.